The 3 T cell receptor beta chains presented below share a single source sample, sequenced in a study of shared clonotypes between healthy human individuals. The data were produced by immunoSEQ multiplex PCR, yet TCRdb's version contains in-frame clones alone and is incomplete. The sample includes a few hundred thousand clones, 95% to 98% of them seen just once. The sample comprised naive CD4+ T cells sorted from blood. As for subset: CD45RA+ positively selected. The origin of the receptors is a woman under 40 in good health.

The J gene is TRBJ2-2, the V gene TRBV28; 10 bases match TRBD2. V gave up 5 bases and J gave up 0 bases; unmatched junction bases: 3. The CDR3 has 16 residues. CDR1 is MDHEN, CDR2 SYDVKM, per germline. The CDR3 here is CASSKTSGTNTGELFF. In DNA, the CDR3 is TGTGCCAGCAGTAAAACTAGCGGGACGAACACCGGGGAGCTGTTTTTT.

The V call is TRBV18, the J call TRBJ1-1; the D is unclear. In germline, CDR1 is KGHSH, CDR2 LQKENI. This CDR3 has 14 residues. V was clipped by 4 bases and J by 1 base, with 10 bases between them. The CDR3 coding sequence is TGTGCCAGCTCACATCGGGCAGCGAACACTGAAGCTTTCTTT. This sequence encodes CASSHRAANTEAFF. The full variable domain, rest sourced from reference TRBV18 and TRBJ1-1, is NAGVMQNPRHLVRRRGQEARLRCSPMKGHSHVYWYRQLPEEGLKFMVYLQKENIIDESGMPKERFSAEFPKEGPSILRIQQVVRGDSAAYFCASSHRAANTEAFFGQGTRLTVV.

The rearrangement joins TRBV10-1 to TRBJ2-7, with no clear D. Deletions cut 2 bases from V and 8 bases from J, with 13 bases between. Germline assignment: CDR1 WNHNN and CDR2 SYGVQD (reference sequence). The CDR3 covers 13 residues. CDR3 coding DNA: TGCGCCAGCAGTGAGGACTCCTCTAGGCAGCAGTACTTC. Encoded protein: CASSEDSSRQQYF.